The 21 T cell receptor beta chains in this list originate from one sample, sequenced in a study of blood T cell repertoires in COVID-19. Generated by immunoSEQ multiplex PCR, the TCRdb table keeps only in-frame clones and is missing some. The table lists 80,000 to 100,000 clones, 90% to 95% of them singletons. Material: peripheral blood. All receptors derive from a human donor with active COVID-19. The donor label of this sample is uncertain.

The chain uses TRBV18 and TRBJ1-1; the match to TRBD1 covers 7 bases. This CDR3 comprises 14 residues. The V gene end was trimmed by 5 bases and the J gene end by 2 bases; junction bases not matched to a gene: 5. CDR1 and CDR2 from the germline V gene are KGHSH and LQKENI. The CDR3 DNA is TGTGCCAGCTCATCGAGACAGGGCAACACTGAAGCTTTCTTT. Amino acids: CASSSRQGNTEAFF.

The chain links TRBV19 to TRBJ1-2; D remains unclear. The germline gives CDR1 LNHDA, CDR2 SQIVND (reference sequence). Trimming shortened V by 4 bases and J by 5 bases, and 17 bases separated the two germline ends. The CDR3 is 15 amino acids. CDR3 sequence: CASSKTDAGPYGYTF. The CDR3 bases are TGTGCCAGTAGTAAGACCGACGCGGGCCCTTATGGCTACACCTTC.

This clone was seen once. The chain combines TRBV28 with TRBJ2-7, with TRBD2 matching over 14 bases. Germline CDR1 is MDHEN and CDR2 is SYDVKM. V was clipped by 6 bases and J by 9 bases; unmatched bases: 13. The CDR3 length is 16 residues. CDR3 sequence (DNA): TGTGCCAGCAGAAACCCCGGGACTAGCGGGAGTGCGGGGCAGTACTTC. Protein product: CASRNPGTSGSAGQYF.

This CDR3 reads CAIRGGTSGDRSQFF. CDR3 in DNA: TGTGCCATCAGAGGCGGGACTAGCGGGGACCGTTCGCAGTTCTTC. V and J are TRBV10-3 and TRBJ2-1; TRBD2 aligns across 13 bases. This CDR3 is 15 amino acids long. V lost 6 bases to trimming and J lost 12 bases; unmatched junction nucleotides: 11. Germline V gene sequence: CDR1 ENHRY, CDR2 SYGVKD.

The chain recombines TRBV9 with TRBJ1-5; weak D call: TRBD1 (6 bases). The germline V and J ends were trimmed by 4 bases and 5 bases, with 13 bases remaining between them. This CDR3 is built from 14 residues. Germline V gene sequence: CDR1 SGDLS, CDR2 YYNGEE. CDR3 protein: CASSLAGAYQPQHF. CDR3 sequence (DNA): TGTGCCAGCAGCCTCGCAGGGGCTTATCAGCCCCAGCATTTT.

V is TRBV7-9 and J is TRBJ2-3, with D possibly TRBD2 on 7 matching bases. Germline V gene data show CDR1 as SEHNR and CDR2 as FQNEAQ (reference sequence). This CDR3 region has 17 residues. Trimming took 5 bases from V and 2 from J, leaving 20 bases between them. This chain's CDR3 is CASSPMGGRGNTDTQYF. In DNA form, the CDR3 reads TGTGCCAGCAGCCCAATGGGGGGGCGGGGGAACACAGATACGCAGTATTTT.

This clone was observed a single time. CDR3 loop: CASSLTGGRTDTQYF. The DNA for the CDR3 is TGTGCCAGCAGCTTAACGGGGGGCCGCACAGATACGCAGTATTTT. V and J are TRBV11-3 and TRBJ2-3; a weak D match, TRBD2 (7 bases). The germline V gene encodes CDR1 SGHNT and CDR2 YENEEA. The CDR3 loop spans 15 amino acids. Trimming removed 2 bases at V and 1 base at J, with 10 bases between.

The rearrangement links TRBV7-2 to TRBJ2-3, with 13 bases lining up with TRBD2. The CDR3 sequence is 16 residues long. Germline CDR1 is SGHTA and CDR2 is FQGNSA. Trimming cost V 5 bases and J 10 bases; bases outside gene matches: 12. The CDR3 DNA sequence: TGTGCCAGCAGCACCGGACTAGCGGGGGCGGGGACGGCGCAGTATTTT. This gives the protein CASSTGLAGAGTAQYF. Looking up the rest from reference TRBV7-2 and TRBJ2-3 gives the full variable domain: GAGVSQSPSNKVTEKGKDVELRCDPISGHTALYWYRQSLGQGLEFLIYFQGNSAPDKSGLPSDRFSAERTGGSVSTLTIQRTQQEDSAVYLCASSTGLAGAGTAQYFGPGTRLTVL.

The chain employs TRBV19 and TRBJ1-2; no firm D call. From germline, CDR1 is LNHDA and CDR2 SQIVND (reference sequence). V lost 1 base and J lost 0, with 15 bases in between. The CDR3 length is 17 residues. The CDR3 region is CASSIGSAARANYGYTF. CDR3 sequence (DNA): TGTGCCAGTAGTATAGGGTCTGCGGCAAGAGCTAACTATGGCTACACCTTC.

The J gene is TRBJ2-5, the V gene TRBV9; 8 bases line up with TRBD1. The germline V gene encodes CDR1 SGDLS and CDR2 YYNGEE. The CDR3 totals 14 residues. V lost 3 bases, J lost 4 bases, and 5 bases stayed unmatched. In nucleotides, the CDR3 is TGTGCCAGCAGCGCCTCAGGGGGCGGAGAGACCCAGTACTTC. Protein product: CASSASGGGETQYF.

The CDR3 nucleotides are TGTGCCAGCAGCTTAGCGGGACAGGGGGGAGAGACCCAGTACTTC. Encoded protein: CASSLAGQGGETQYF. The rearrangement joins TRBV7-9 to TRBJ2-5; TRBD1 aligns across 11 bases. Trimming cost V 0 bases and J 4 bases; bases outside gene matches: 1. This CDR3 has 15 residues. Germline values: CDR1 SEHNR, CDR2 FQNEAQ (reference sequence).

The chain combines TRBV28 with TRBJ2-2; D is possibly TRBD1 (6 bases). Deletions cut 5 bases from V and 4 bases from J, with 11 bases between. CDR3 length: 14 residues. The germline V gene has CDR1 MDHEN and CDR2 SYDVKM. The CDR3 sequence: CASSTTGSTGELFF. The CDR3, as DNA: TGTGCCAGCAGTACCACAGGGAGCACCGGGGAGCTGTTTTTT.

This chain connects TRBV19 to TRBJ2-2; 13 bases match TRBD2. The CDR3 is 19 residues long. V dropped 5 bases and J dropped 7; count of bases not matched to a gene: 16. Germline CDR1 LNHDA, CDR2 SQIVND (reference sequence). The CDR3 loop reads CASSSRGTSGMVLGGELFF. The CDR3 bases are TGTGCCAGTAGTTCCCGCGGGACTAGCGGGATGGTTCTGGGCGGGGAGCTGTTTTTT. The variable domain in full, completed from reference TRBV19 and TRBJ2-2, reads DGGITQSPKYLFRKEGQNVTLSCEQNLNHDAMYWYRQDPGQGLRLIYYSQIVNDFQKGDIAEGYSVSREKKESFPLTVTSAQKNPTAFYLCASSSRGTSGMVLGGELFFGEGSRLTVL.

The V call is TRBV4-1, the J call TRBJ1-1; a weak D match, TRBD1 (5 bases). The CDR3 spans 13 residues. The ends were cut back, 4 bases at V and 5 bases at J, with 11 bases in the middle. In germline, CDR1 is MGHRA, CDR2 YSYEKL. The CDR3, as DNA: TGCGCCAGCAGCCGGCCGCGGGGGACTGAAGCTTTCTTT. Residues: CASSRPRGTEAFF.

The J gene is TRBJ1-2, the V gene TRBV6-4, with a tentative D call TRBD1 (6 bases). In germline, CDR1 is MRHNA, CDR2 SNTAGT. Trimming took 6 bases from V and 2 from J, leaving 13 bases between them. The CDR3 loop spans 14 amino acids. The CDR3 spells CASRQDSPNYGYTF. In DNA, the CDR3 is TGTGCCAGCAGACAGGACAGCCCAAACTATGGCTACACCTTC.

The J gene is TRBJ2-7, the V gene TRBV11-2, with 8 bases aligning to TRBD2. V dropped 5 bases and J dropped 4; count of bases not matched to a gene: 7. CDR3 size: 14 residues. Germline V gene sequence: CDR1 SGHAT, CDR2 FQNNGV. The CDR3 here is CASSPSGGGYEQYF. The CDR3 coding sequence is TGTGCCAGCAGCCCCAGCGGGGGCGGATACGAGCAGTACTTC.

V usage is TRBV5-1 and J usage is TRBJ2-4, with 7 bases fitting TRBD1. Germline CDR1 and CDR2: SGHRS and YFSETQ. The CDR3 is 16 amino acids. Trimming at V came to 0 bases and at J to 0 bases, leaving 3 bases not matched to a gene. The CDR3 spells CASSLGTGIAKNIQYF. The CDR3 DNA sequence: TGCGCCAGCAGCTTGGGGACAGGAATAGCCAAAAACATTCAGTACTTC.

V is TRBV2 and J is TRBJ1-2; the match to TRBD1 covers 8 bases. This CDR3 spans 13 amino acids. Germline lookup yields CDR1 SNHLY and CDR2 FYNNEI. V was pared by 5 bases and J by 2 bases, with 1 base of the junction left unmatched. The CDR3 sequence: CASSRTGNYGYTF. The CDR3 DNA reads TGTGCCAGCAGTAGGACAGGGAACTATGGCTACACCTTC.

CDR3 in amino acids: CASSPDVQGNQPQHF. In nucleotides, the CDR3 is TGCGCCAGCAGCCCTGATGTACAGGGTAATCAGCCCCAGCATTTT. The V and J genes are TRBV4-3 and TRBJ1-5; D might be TRBD1 (6 bases). V gave up 4 bases and J gave up 4 bases, with 14 bases separating them. This CDR3 contains 15 residues. CDR1 and CDR2 from the germline V gene are LGHNA and YSLEER.

This chain uses TRBV27 with TRBJ1-2; 7 bases are a match to TRBD1. In germline, CDR1 is MNHEY, CDR2 SMNVEV (reference sequence). There are 15 residues in the CDR3. The trim removed 6 bases at V and 4 bases at J, leaving 11 bases unmatched. CDR3 protein: CASSLTQGPPYGYTF. The DNA of the CDR3 is TGTGCCAGCAGCCTAACACAGGGGCCTCCCTATGGCTACACCTTC.

J is TRBJ2-2 and V is TRBV4-1; a possible D gene is TRBD2 (5 bases). Germline V gene sequence: CDR1 MGHRA, CDR2 YSYEKL. The CDR3 consists of 17 residues. Trimming took off 6 bases at V and 0 bases at J, with 17 bases between the two ends. CDR3 protein: CASSFEGGFTNTGELFF. CDR3 DNA sequence: TGCGCCAGCAGTTTCGAGGGTGGATTTACGAACACCGGGGAGCTGTTTTTT.